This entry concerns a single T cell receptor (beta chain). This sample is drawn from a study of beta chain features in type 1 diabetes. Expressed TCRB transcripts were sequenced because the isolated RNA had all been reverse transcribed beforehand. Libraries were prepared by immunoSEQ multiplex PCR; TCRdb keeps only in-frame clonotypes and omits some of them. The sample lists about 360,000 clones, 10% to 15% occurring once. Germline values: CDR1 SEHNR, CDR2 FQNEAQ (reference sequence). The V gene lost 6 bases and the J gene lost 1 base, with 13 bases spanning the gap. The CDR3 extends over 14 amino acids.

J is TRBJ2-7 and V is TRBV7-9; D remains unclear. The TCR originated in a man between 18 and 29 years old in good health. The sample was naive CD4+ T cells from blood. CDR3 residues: CASSVSPGSYEQYF. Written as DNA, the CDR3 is TGTGCCAGCAGTGTATCCCCGGGTTCCTACGAGCAGTACTTC.